This T cell receptor beta chain originates from a study of tumor-infiltrating lymphocytes in localized non-small cell lung cancer. Study results and limitations: IM1 and IM2 tumors showed no difference in T-cell fraction.

Trimming cost V 1 base and J 0 bases; bases outside gene matches: 3. The CDR3 covers 16 residues. Germline lookup yields CDR1 LNHNV and CDR2 YYDKDF (reference sequence). Clones were sequenced by immunoSEQ multiplex PCR, and TCRdb holds only the in-frame ones, with some missing. The sample shows 15,000 to 20,000 clones, around 75% of them seen only once. Note on this clone: Its antigen is still unknown.

The sequence was collected from a human donor with non-small cell lung cancer. The sequencing sample was made of lung tumor tissue. The chain joins TRBV15 to TRBJ2-3; the match to TRBD2 covers 8 bases. Written as DNA, the CDR3 is TGTGCCACCAGCAGAGGAGAGCGGGAGAGCACAGATACGCAGTATTTT. Amino acid sequence: CATSRGERESTDTQYF.